The 13 T cell receptor beta chains presented below share a single source sample, sequenced in a study of T cells in Graves' hyperthyroidism and ophthalmopathy (dated by TCRdb to between 2018 and 2020). Receptor amplification or capture employed multiplex PCR. TCRdb records Illumina HiSeq 2000 as the sequencer. The TCR beta CDR3 regions were amplified from the RNA transcripts. A first-round RT-PCR of the TCR CDR3 used the HTBI primer set with the Qiagen OneStep RT-PCR kit. TCRdb cleaned the public reads at Q25 with fastp, built clones with MiXCR and kept in-frame beta chains. CDR3 protein sequences are deduplicated, and each keeps its most common genes and DNA. This sample has about 130,000 distinct CDR3 sequences in its table, and roughly a fifth of those were observed once. The ten largest make up over 60% of the sample. Sample: blood. Receptor source: a woman between 45 and 60 years old with Graves' hyperthyroidism that later progressed to Graves' ophthalmopathy.

The chain recombines TRBV12-3 or TRBV12-4 with TRBJ2-3; D may be TRBD2 (5 bases). This CDR3 region has 12 residues. V was pared by 5 bases and J by 9 bases, with 12 bases between. CDR3 sequence: CASSIGLFTQYF. In nucleotides, the CDR3 is TGTGCCAGCAGTATAGGACTTTTCACGCAGTATTTT.

This sequence joins TRBV29-1 and TRBJ2-7, with 7 bases lining up with TRBD2. This CDR3 has 14 residues. V was clipped by 5 bases and J by 3 bases; unmatched bases: 10. CDR1 and CDR2 from the germline V gene are SQVTM and ANQGSEA. CDR3 DNA sequence: TGCAGCGTTTCATCAACGGGAGGAGTCTACGAGCAGTACTTC. Its translation is CSVSSTGGVYEQYF.

Turning to this clonotype: Since a much larger clone is just one base distant, this may be a read error. The chain links TRBV20-1 to TRBJ2-7; D tentatively fits TRBD1 or TRBD2 (5 bases each). Germline V CDR1 and CDR2: DFQATT, SNEGSKA (reference sequence). Trimming removed 6 bases at V and 2 bases at J, with 14 bases between. There are 13 residues in the CDR3. CDR3 residues: CSAARGGPYEQYF. CDR3 DNA: TGCAGTGCCGCCCGGGGCGGGCCCTACGAGCAGTACTTC.

This clonotype has a count of ten or more. The gene calls are TRBV20-1 and TRBJ2-3; 11 bases align to TRBD2. The CDR3 extends over 16 amino acids. Germline V gene lookup returns CDR1 DFQATT and CDR2 SNEGSKA (reference sequence). V lost 0 bases to trimming and J lost 1 base; unmatched junction nucleotides: 3. As DNA, the CDR3 is TGCAGTGCTAGAGATTGGGGACTAGCGGGCACAGATACGCAGTATTTT. This codes for CSARDWGLAGTDTQYF.

Concerning this clonotype: A much bigger clone sits one base away, suggesting this may be a read error. V gene TRBV18 combines with J gene TRBJ1-1, with a weak D call TRBD1 (5 bases). In germline, CDR1 is KGHSH, CDR2 LQKENI. The CDR3 sequence is 14 residues long. CDR3 residues: CTSSPRGRISEAFF. The CDR3 DNA is TGTACCAGCTCACCAAGGGGCCGGATTTCTGAAGCTTTCTTT.

V and J are TRBV27 and TRBJ2-7, with 11 bases matching TRBD1. The CDR3 loop spans 15 amino acids. Germline CDR1 MNHEY, CDR2 SMNVEV (reference sequence). J was trimmed by 3 bases and V by 5 bases; bases with no gene match: 6. CDR3 sequence (DNA): TGTGCCAGCAGTCCGCTCGGGACAGGGGGCTACGAGCAGTACTTC. Residues: CASSPLGTGGYEQYF.

Ten or more counts support this clonotype. The V gene is TRBV28, the J gene TRBJ2-5, with TRBD1 matching over 7 bases. Looked up from germline, CDR1 is MDHEN and CDR2 is SYDVKM. This CDR3 contains 14 residues. With 5 bases clipped from V and 5 bases from J, the junction kept 8 bases outside the gene matches. CDR3 nucleotide sequence: TGTGCCAGCAGTCCCTCTGACAGGGTGGAGACCCAGTACTTC. Protein sequence: CASSPSDRVETQYF. Drawing the rest from reference TRBV28 and TRBJ2-5, the complete variable domain is DVKVTQSSRYLVKRTGEKVFLECVQDMDHENMFWYRQDPGLGLRLIYFSYDVKMKEKGDIPEGYSVSREKKERFSLILESASTNQTSMYLCASSPSDRVETQYFGPGTRLLVL.

This clonotype occurred a few times. The chain recombines TRBV2 with TRBJ1-6; 10 bases match TRBD1. CDR3 length: 15 residues. CDR1 and CDR2 (germline): SNHLY, FYNNEI. V was pared by 4 bases and J by 8 bases, with 5 bases of the junction left unmatched. The CDR3, as DNA: TGTGCCAGCAGTGTAATGGGGACAGGGGATTCACCCCTCCACTTT. Protein: CASSVMGTGDSPLHF. Drawing the rest from reference TRBV2 and TRBJ1-6, the complete variable domain is EPEVTQTPSHQVTQMGQEVILRCVPISNHLYFYWYRQILGQKVEFLVSFYNNEISEKSEIFDDQFSVERPDGSNFTLKIRSTKLEDSAMYFCASSVMGTGDSPLHFGNGTRLTVT.

This clonotype came up many times. The chain recombines TRBV2 with TRBJ1-1; no firm D call. The germline V gene has CDR1 SNHLY and CDR2 FYNNEI. Trimming removed 2 bases at V and 6 bases at J, with 10 bases between. The CDR3 sequence is 13 residues long. CDR3 in DNA: TGTGCCAGCAGTGAATCGCCCGGGTCTGAAGCTTTCTTT. Protein product: CASSESPGSEAFF.

A few counts support this clonotype. The chain recombines TRBV25-1 with TRBJ2-5; 8 positions match TRBD2. Germline CDR1 reads MGHDK; CDR2 reads SYGVNS. V gave up 1 base and J gave up 6 bases; unmatched junction bases: 7. This CDR3 spans 15 amino acids. The CDR3 sequence: CASSEWGSGIKTQYF. Here the CDR3 DNA reads TGTGCCAGCAGTGAATGGGGTAGCGGGATAAAGACCCAGTACTTC. The whole variable domain, filled in from reference TRBV25-1 and TRBJ2-5, reads EADIYQTPRYLVIGTGKKITLECSQTMGHDKMYWYQQDPGMELHLIHYSYGVNSTEKGDLSSESTVSRIRTEHFPLTLESARPSHTSQYLCASSEWGSGIKTQYFGPGTRLLVL.

This chain joins TRBV10-2 and TRBJ2-3; 8 nucleotides agree with TRBD2. V gave up 7 bases and J gave up 0 bases; unmatched junction bases: 21. Germline V gene lookup returns CDR1 WSHSY and CDR2 SAAADI. The CDR3 length is 20 residues. The CDR3 DNA sequence: TGCGCCAGCATGGCGAGGGGGGGGCCTTTTCGCGGGGGGAGCACAGATACGCAGTATTTT. It encodes CASMARGGPFRGGSTDTQYF.

This clonotype was picked up a small number of times. The V and J genes are TRBV29-1 and TRBJ2-5; D is possibly TRBD2 (6 bases). The length of the CDR3 is 11 residues. Germline loops: CDR1 SQVTM, CDR2 ANQGSEA. With 7 bases removed from V and 2 bases from J, the gap between germline ends came to 8 bases. The CDR3 loop is CSGGEQETQYF. In DNA form, the CDR3 reads TGCAGCGGCGGGGAACAAGAGACCCAGTACTTC.

The sample holds many counts of this clonotype. This chain connects TRBV6-1 to TRBJ1-5; D remains unclear. This CDR3 is 12 amino acids long. With 5 bases removed from V and 9 bases from J, the gap between germline ends came to 11 bases. Germline assignment: CDR1 MNHNS and CDR2 SASEGT. The CDR3 loop is CASSFSSGPQHF. CDR3 nucleotides: TGTGCCAGCAGTTTTAGTAGTGGGCCCCAGCATTTT.